This entry lists 19 T cell receptor beta chains sequenced from one sample in a study of post-analysis software for immune sequencing data. General study points: A few TRBV segments occurring more often in patients than controls included TRBV5-6, TRBV5-1 and TRBV20-1.

What these receptors recognize is not known. Built from TCR beta cDNA, the libraries had unique molecular identifiers in them. TCRdb re-analysed the PCR reads in MiXCR, keeping a single row per CDR3 protein. Altogether about half a million distinct CDR3 sequences are present, approximately 46% being singletons, with the ten largest covering 9.5% to 13%. The sequenced sample was blood. These receptor sequences come from a girl aged 5-17 years with multiple sclerosis.

The CDR3 is CASSRRTGGYEQYF. In nucleotides, the CDR3 is TGTGCCAGCAGCCGGCGTACAGGGGGCTACGAGCAGTACTTC. This sequence joins TRBV7-9 and TRBJ2-5; 8 positions match TRBD1. Near its end, the DNA agrees better with TRBJ2-7, so the J call may be wrong. Germline V gene lookup returns CDR1 SEHNR and CDR2 FQNEAQ (reference sequence). The CDR3 covers 14 residues.

This clonotype was seen only a few times. The rearrangement links TRBV7-3 to TRBJ2-7; TRBD1 matches at 7 bases. J lost 3 bases, V lost 1 base, and 3 bases had no gene match. CDR3 length: 14 amino acids. Germline lookup yields CDR1 SGHTA and CDR2 FQGTGA. The CDR3 sequence is CASSLKGQSYEQYF. The CDR3 coding sequence is TGTGCCAGCAGCTTAAAGGGACAGAGCTACGAGCAGTACTTC.

A few counts support this clonotype. The chain combines TRBV20-1 with TRBJ2-1; D is undetermined. This CDR3 spans 11 amino acids. The V gene's germline CDR1 is DFQATT and CDR2 SNEGSKA (reference sequence). Trimming took off 5 bases at V and 3 bases at J, with 5 bases between the two ends. The DNA of the CDR3 is TGCAGTGCTCCTTACTACAATGAGCAGTTCTTC. Translating it yields CSAPYYNEQFF.

This clonotype has a single count. V and J are TRBV9 and TRBJ2-1; 11 nucleotides line up with TRBD2. The V gene end was trimmed by 3 bases and the J gene end by 8 bases; junction bases not matched to a gene: 13. Germline CDR1 SGDLS, CDR2 YYNGEE. The CDR3 length is 17 residues. CDR3 coding DNA: TGTGCCAGCAGCGAGTTTAGCGGGAGGGCCCGGCGGGATGAGCAGTTCTTC. Translating gives CASSEFSGRARRDEQFF.

The chain links TRBV20-1 to TRBJ2-7, with D possibly called TRBD1 or TRBD2 (6 bases each). The CDR3 extends over 15 amino acids. Germline-derived CDR1 and CDR2 are DFQATT and SNEGSKA (reference sequence). Deletions cut 1 base from V and 7 bases from J, with 20 bases between. The CDR3 reads CSARAGARGSHEQYF. The CDR3 DNA follows: TGCAGTGCTAGAGCGGGGGCAAGGGGCTCCCATGAGCAGTACTTC.

This clonotype was seen once. V is TRBV9 and J is TRBJ2-1; 7 bases are shared with TRBD2. The germline CDR1 and CDR2 sequences are SGDLS and YYNGEE. CDR3 length equals 16 residues. The V and J ends lost 0 bases and 8 bases, in that order; junction bases with no gene match: 11. The CDR3 coding sequence is TGTGCCAGCAGCGTAGACCCATGGGAGGGGACGGATGAGCAGTTCTTC. Translated, it gives CASSVDPWEGTDEQFF.

The chain has TRBV27 and TRBJ2-1, with D perhaps TRBD2 (5 bases). V was clipped by 5 bases and J by 1 base, with 9 bases between them. Germline loops: CDR1 MNHEY, CDR2 SMNVEV (reference sequence). The CDR3 has 14 residues. This chain's CDR3 is CASSTRESYNEQFF. CDR3 bases: TGTGCCAGCAGTACTAGAGAGTCCTACAATGAGCAGTTCTTC.

This clonotype showed up just a few times. The genes are TRBV6-5 and TRBJ2-1; possible D gene TRBD1, 6 bases. In germline, CDR1 is MNHEY, CDR2 SVGAGI. The V and J ends lost 7 bases and 0 bases respectively, with 10 bases between them. The CDR3 loop spans 14 amino acids. In DNA, the CDR3 is TGTGCCAGCAAACAGGGTAACTCCTACAATGAGCAGTTCTTC. It yields the protein CASKQGNSYNEQFF.

The chain uses TRBV6-1 and TRBJ1-1, with D possibly being TRBD1 (5 bases). Germline CDR1 is MNHNS and CDR2 is SASEGT. This CDR3 region has 14 residues. V lost 8 bases to trimming and J lost 0 bases, with 13 bases between them. In DNA, the CDR3 is TGTGCCAGCCCCAAGGGGCAGCTGAACACTGAAGCTTTCTTT. Translating it yields CASPKGQLNTEAFF.

The chain carries TRBV12-3 or TRBV12-4 and TRBJ2-7; 13 nucleotides line up with TRBD2. The V segment lost 5 bases and the J segment 7 bases; nucleotides outside the gene matches: 8. This CDR3 is built from 15 residues. DNA for the CDR3: TGTGCCAGCAGTCCGGGACTAGCGGGAATCAATGAGCAGTACTTC. It is translated as CASSPGLAGINEQYF.

The CDR3 region is CASSYVAGGPTYEQYF. The CDR3 nucleotides are TGTGCCAGCAGTTACGTGGCGGGAGGGCCCACCTACGAGCAGTACTTC. This chain links TRBV6-5 with TRBJ2-7; 9 bases fit TRBD2. The germline gives CDR1 MNHEY, CDR2 SVGAGI. Trimming at V came to 2 bases and at J to 2 bases, leaving 7 bases not matched to a gene. There are 16 residues in the CDR3.

The chain couples TRBV20-1 to TRBJ2-5; the D gene could be TRBD1 or TRBD2 (5 bases each). Judging by the DNA end, TRBJ2-7 fits better; the J call may be wrong. Per germline, CDR1 DFQATT and CDR2 SNEGSKA (reference sequence). This CDR3 is 15 amino acids long. The CDR3 sequence: CSARLPPDGAGEQYF. In DNA, the CDR3 is TGCAGTGCTAGACTCCCGCCGGACGGGGCGGGCGAGCAGTACTTC.

The chain joins TRBV20-1 to TRBJ2-5, with D unresolved. Trimming took 0 bases from V and 9 from J, leaving 17 bases between them. Per the germline V gene, CDR1 is DFQATT and CDR2 is SNEGSKA (reference sequence). CDR3 length: 14 amino acids. The CDR3 region is CSARDLSMYEAQYF. The CDR3 nucleotides read TGCAGTGCTAGAGATTTGTCTATGTACGAGGCCCAGTACTTC.

The chain uses TRBV20-1 and TRBJ1-5; 10 nucleotides line up with TRBD1. V was pared by 6 bases and J by 0 bases, with 2 bases of the junction left unmatched. This CDR3 spans 14 amino acids. Germline CDR1 is DFQATT and CDR2 is SNEGSKA (reference sequence). CDR3 coding DNA: TGCAGTGCCCGGACAGGGGGTAGCAATCAGCCCCAGCATTTT. Its translation is CSARTGGSNQPQHF.

This sequence joins TRBV7-3 and TRBJ2-5; D is possibly TRBD1 (6 bases). The CDR3 spans 13 residues. CDR1 is SGHTA and CDR2 is FQGTGA in the germline V gene. With 8 bases removed from V and 4 bases from J, the gap between germline ends came to 14 bases. DNA for the CDR3: TGTGCCAGCCCTAACAGGGAAGGAGAGACCCAGTACTTC. It translates to CASPNREGETQYF.

The chain uses TRBV2 and TRBJ2-1; a weak D match, TRBD2 (5 bases). This CDR3 region has 13 residues. The germline CDR1 and CDR2 sequences are SNHLY and FYNNEI. With 7 bases removed from V and 8 bases from J, the gap between germline ends came to 15 bases. DNA of the CDR3: TGTGCCAGCATGGATGGGGAGAAGGATGAGCAGTTCTTC. It codes for CASMDGEKDEQFF.

This chain uses TRBV28 with TRBJ1-2, with 7 positions matching TRBD1. CDR1 and CDR2 from the germline V gene are MDHEN and SYDVKM. The CDR3 is 13 residues long. Germline trimming cut 8 bases from V and 9 bases from J; bases unmatched to any gene: 12. CDR3 sequence reads: CASLTTWDSRYTF. The CDR3 DNA sequence: TGTGCCAGCCTGACGACTTGGGACAGTCGCTACACCTTC.

The rearrangement uses TRBV7-2 and TRBJ2-2, with a weak D call TRBD2 (5 bases). CDR1 and CDR2 from the germline V gene are SGHTA and FQGNSA. The V end was cut by 7 bases, the J end by 1 base, with 16 bases between. The length of the CDR3 is 16 residues. In DNA form, the CDR3 reads TGTGCCAGCACCACCATAGGAGGCATGAACACCGGGGAGCTGTTTTTT. It yields the protein CASTTIGGMNTGELFF.

The sample holds a few counts of this clonotype. The V call is TRBV5-5, the J call TRBJ2-2; perhaps TRBD1 as D (6 bases). Trimming pared 7 bases from V and 2 bases from J, leaving 21 bases between. Germline V gives CDR1 SGHKS, CDR2 YYEKEE (reference sequence). This CDR3 has 17 amino acids. The CDR3 loop is CASGKQGKGQNTGELFF. The CDR3 DNA is TGTGCCAGCGGTAAACAGGGAAAGGGACAAAACACCGGGGAGCTGTTTTTT.